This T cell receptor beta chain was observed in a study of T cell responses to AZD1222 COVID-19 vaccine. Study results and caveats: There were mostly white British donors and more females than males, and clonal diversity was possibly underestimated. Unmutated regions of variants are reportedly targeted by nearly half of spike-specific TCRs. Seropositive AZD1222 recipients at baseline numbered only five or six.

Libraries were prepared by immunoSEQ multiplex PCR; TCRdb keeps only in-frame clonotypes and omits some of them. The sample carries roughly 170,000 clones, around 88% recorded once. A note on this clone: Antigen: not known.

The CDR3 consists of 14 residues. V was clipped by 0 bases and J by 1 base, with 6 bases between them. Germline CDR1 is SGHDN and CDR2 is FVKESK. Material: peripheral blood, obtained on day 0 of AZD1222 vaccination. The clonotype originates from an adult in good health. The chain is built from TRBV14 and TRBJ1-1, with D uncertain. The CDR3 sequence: CASSQETPNTEAFF. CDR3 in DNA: TGTGCCAGCAGCCAAGAGACACCGAACACTGAAGCTTTCTTT. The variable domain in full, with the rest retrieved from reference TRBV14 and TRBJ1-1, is EAGVTQFPSHSVIEKGQTVTLRCDPISGHDNLYWYRRVMGKEIKFLLHFVKESKQDESGMPNNRFLAERTGGTYSTLKVQPAELEDSGVYFCASSQETPNTEAFFGQGTRLTVV.